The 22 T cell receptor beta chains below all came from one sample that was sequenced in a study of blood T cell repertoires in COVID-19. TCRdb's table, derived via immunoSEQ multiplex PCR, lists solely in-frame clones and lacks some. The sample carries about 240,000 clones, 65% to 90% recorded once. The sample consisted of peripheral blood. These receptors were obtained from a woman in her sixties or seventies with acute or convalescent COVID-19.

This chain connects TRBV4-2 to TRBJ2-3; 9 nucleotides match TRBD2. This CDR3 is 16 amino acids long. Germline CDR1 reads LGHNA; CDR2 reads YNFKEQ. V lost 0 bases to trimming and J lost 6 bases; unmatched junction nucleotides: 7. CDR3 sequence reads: CASSQERSSGGDTQYF. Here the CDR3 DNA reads TGTGCCAGCAGCCAAGAAAGGTCCAGCGGGGGGGATACGCAGTATTTT.

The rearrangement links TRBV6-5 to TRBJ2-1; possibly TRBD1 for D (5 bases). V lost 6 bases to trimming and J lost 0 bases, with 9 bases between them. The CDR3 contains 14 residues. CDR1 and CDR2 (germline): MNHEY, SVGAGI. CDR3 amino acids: CASSRVGSYNEQFF. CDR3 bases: TGTGCCAGCAGCAGGGTTGGCTCCTACAATGAGCAGTTCTTC.

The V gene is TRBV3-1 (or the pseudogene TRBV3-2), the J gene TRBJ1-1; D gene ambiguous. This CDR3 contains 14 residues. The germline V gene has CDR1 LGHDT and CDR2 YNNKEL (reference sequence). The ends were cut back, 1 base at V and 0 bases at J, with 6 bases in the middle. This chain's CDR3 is CASSQGTLNTEAFF. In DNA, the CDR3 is TGTGCCAGCAGCCAAGGAACTTTGAACACTGAAGCTTTCTTT.

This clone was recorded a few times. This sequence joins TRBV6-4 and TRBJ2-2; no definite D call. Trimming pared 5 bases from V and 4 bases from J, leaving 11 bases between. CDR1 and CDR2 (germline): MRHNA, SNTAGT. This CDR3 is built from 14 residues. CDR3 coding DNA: TGTGCCAGCAGTCCTTCTCCGGGCACCGGGGAGCTGTTTTTT. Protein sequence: CASSPSPGTGELFF.

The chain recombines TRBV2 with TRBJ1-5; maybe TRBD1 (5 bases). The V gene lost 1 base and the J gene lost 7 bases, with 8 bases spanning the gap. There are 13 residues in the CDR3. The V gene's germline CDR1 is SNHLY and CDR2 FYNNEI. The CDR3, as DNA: TGTGCCAGCAGTGAAGAGGGGTTACAGCCCCAGCATTTT. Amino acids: CASSEEGLQPQHF. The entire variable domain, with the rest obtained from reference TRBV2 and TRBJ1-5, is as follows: EPEVTQTPSHQVTQMGQEVILRCVPISNHLYFYWYRQILGQKVEFLVSFYNNEISEKSEIFDDQFSVERPDGSNFTLKIRSTKLEDSAMYFCASSEEGLQPQHFGDGTRLSIL.

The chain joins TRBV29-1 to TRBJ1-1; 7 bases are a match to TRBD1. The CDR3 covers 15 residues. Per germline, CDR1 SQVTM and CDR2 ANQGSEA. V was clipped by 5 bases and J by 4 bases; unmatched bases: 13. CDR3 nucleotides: TGCAGCGTTAACTACCCAGGGGGGAGGACCACTGAAGCTTTCTTT. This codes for CSVNYPGGRTTEAFF.

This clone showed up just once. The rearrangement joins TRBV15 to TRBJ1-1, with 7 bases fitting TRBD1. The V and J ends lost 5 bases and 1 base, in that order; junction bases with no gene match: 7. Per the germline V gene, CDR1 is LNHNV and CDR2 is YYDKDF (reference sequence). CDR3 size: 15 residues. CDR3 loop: CATSPTGRKNTEAFF. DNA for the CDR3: TGTGCCACCAGCCCGACAGGGAGGAAGAACACTGAAGCTTTCTTT.

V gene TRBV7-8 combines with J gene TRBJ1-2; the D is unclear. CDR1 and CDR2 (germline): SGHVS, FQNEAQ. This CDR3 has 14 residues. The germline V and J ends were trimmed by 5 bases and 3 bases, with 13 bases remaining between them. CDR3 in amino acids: CASSTIQDYYGYTF. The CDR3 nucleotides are TGTGCCAGCAGCACCATTCAGGATTACTATGGCTACACCTTC.

The CDR3 DNA sequence: TGTGCCAGTAGTATAGAGGGGGACAGGGGAAGAATAAGCTCTGGGGCCAACGTCCTGACTTTC. It codes for CASSIEGDRGRISSGANVLTF. This chain connects TRBV19 to TRBJ2-6; 10 bases fit TRBD1. V lost 0 bases, J lost 0 bases, and 11 bases stayed unmatched. Per germline, CDR1 LNHDA and CDR2 SQIVND (reference sequence). This CDR3 is 21 amino acids long.

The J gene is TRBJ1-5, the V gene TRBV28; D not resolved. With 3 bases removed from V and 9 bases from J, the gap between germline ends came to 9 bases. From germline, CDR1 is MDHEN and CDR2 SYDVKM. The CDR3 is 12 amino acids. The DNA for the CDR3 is TGTGCCAGCAGTTTGAGGGTTCCGCCCCAGCATTTT. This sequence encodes CASSLRVPPQHF.

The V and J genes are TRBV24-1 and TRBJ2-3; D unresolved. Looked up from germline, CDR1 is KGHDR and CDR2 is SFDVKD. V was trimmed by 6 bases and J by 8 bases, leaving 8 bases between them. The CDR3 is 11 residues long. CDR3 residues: CATSTSITQYF. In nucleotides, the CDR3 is TGTGCCACCAGTACATCCATTACGCAGTATTTT.

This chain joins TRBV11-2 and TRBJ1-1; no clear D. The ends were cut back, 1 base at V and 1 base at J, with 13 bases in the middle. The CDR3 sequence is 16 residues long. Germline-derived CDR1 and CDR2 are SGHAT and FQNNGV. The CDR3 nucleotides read TGTGCCAGCAGCTTAGGCGGAGGCATGAAGAACACTGAAGCTTTCTTT. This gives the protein CASSLGGGMKNTEAFF.

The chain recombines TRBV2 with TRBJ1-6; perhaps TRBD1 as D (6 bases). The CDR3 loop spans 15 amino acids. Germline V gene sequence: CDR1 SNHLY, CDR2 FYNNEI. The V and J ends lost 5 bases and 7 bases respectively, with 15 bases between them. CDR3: CASSPMGARNSPLHF. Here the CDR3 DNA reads TGTGCCAGCAGTCCCATGGGGGCCCGGAATTCACCCCTCCACTTT. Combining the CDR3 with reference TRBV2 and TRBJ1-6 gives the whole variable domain EPEVTQTPSHQVTQMGQEVILRCVPISNHLYFYWYRQILGQKVEFLVSFYNNEISEKSEIFDDQFSVERPDGSNFTLKIRSTKLEDSAMYFCASSPMGARNSPLHFGNGTRLTVT.

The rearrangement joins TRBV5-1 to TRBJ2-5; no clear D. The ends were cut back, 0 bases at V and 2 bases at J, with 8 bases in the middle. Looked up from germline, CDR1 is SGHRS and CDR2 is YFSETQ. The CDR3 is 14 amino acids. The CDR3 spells CASSLGRRQETQYF. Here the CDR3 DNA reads TGCGCCAGCAGCTTGGGCAGGCGACAAGAGACCCAGTACTTC. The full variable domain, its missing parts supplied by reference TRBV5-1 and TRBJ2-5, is KAGVTQTPRYLIKTRGQQVTLSCSPISGHRSVSWYQQTPGQGLQFLFEYFSETQRNKGNFPGRFSGRQFSNSRSEMNVSTLELGDSALYLCASSLGRRQETQYFGPGTRLLVL.

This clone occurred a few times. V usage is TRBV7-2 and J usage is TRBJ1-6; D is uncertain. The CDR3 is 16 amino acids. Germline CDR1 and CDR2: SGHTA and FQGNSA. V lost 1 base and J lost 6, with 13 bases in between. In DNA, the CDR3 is TGTGCCAGCAGCTTAGACTCAGGTTCACGTAATTCACCCCTCCACTTT. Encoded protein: CASSLDSGSRNSPLHF.

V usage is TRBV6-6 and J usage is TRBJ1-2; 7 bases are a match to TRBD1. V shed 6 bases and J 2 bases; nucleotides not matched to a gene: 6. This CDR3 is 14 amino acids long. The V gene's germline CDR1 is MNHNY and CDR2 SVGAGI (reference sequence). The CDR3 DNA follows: TGTGCCAGCAGCCCAGGGGGTCCAAACTATGGCTACACCTTC. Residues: CASSPGGPNYGYTF.

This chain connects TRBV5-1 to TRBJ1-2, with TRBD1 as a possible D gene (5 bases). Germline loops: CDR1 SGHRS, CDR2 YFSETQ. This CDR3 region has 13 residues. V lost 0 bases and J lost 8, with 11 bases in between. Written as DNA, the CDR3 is TGCGCCAGCAGCTTGGTTCGGGGGGACGGCTACACCTTC. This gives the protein CASSLVRGDGYTF. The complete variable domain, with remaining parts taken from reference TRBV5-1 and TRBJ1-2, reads KAGVTQTPRYLIKTRGQQVTLSCSPISGHRSVSWYQQTPGQGLQFLFEYFSETQRNKGNFPGRFSGRQFSNSRSEMNVSTLELGDSALYLCASSLVRGDGYTFGSGTRLTVV.

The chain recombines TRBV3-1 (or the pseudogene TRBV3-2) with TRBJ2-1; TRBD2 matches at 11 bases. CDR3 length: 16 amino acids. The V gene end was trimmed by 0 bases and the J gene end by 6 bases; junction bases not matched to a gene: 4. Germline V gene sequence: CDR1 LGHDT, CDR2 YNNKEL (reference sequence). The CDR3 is CASSQDRLAGINEQFF. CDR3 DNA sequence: TGTGCCAGCAGCCAAGACAGACTAGCGGGGATCAATGAGCAGTTCTTC.

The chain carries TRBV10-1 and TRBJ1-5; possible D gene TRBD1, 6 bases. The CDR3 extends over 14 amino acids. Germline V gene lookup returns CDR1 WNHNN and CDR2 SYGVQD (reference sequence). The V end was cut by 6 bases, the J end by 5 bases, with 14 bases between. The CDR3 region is CASRLQGRHQPQHF. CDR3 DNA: TGCGCCAGCAGGTTACAGGGACGCCATCAGCCCCAGCATTTT.

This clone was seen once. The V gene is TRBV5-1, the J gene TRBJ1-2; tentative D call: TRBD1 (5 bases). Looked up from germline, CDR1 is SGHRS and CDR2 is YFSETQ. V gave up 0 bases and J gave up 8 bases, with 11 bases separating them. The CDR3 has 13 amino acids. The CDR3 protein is CASSLAQGRGYTF. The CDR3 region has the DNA TGCGCCAGCAGCTTGGCCCAGGGTCGGGGCTACACCTTC.

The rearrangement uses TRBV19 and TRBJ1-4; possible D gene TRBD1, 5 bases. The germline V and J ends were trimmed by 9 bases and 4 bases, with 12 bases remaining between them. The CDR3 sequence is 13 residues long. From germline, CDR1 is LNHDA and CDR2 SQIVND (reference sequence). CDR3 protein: CASWTRSNEKLFF. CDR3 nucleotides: TGTGCCAGCTGGACAAGAAGTAATGAAAAACTGTTTTTT.

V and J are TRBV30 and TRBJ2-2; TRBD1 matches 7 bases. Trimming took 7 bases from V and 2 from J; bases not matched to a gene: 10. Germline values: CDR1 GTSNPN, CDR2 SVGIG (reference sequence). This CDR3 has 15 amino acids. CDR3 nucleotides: TGTGCCTTCCCGATCGGGACAGTTAACACCGGGGAGCTGTTTTTT. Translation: CAFPIGTVNTGELFF.